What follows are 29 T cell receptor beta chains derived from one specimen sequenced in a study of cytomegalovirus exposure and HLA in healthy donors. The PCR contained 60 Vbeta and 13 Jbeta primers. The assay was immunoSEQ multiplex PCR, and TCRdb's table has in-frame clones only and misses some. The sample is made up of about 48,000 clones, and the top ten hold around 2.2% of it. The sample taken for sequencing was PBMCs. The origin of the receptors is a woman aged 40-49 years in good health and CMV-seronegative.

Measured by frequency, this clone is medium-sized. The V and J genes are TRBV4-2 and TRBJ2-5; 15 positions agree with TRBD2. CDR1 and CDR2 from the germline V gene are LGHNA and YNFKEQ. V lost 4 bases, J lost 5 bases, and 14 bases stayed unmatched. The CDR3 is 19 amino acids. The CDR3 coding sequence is TGTGCCAGCAGCCCCAAGCTAACCTTAGGGACTAGCGGGAGGGAGACCCAGTACTTC. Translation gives CASSPKLTLGTSGRETQYF.

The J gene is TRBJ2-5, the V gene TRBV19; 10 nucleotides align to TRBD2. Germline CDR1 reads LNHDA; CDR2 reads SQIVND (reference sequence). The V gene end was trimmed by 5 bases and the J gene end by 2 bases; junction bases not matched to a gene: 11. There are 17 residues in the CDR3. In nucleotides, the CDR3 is TGTGCCAGTAGTCCCCACACGACTAGCGGGCCACAAGAGACCCAGTACTTC. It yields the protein CASSPHTTSGPQETQYF.

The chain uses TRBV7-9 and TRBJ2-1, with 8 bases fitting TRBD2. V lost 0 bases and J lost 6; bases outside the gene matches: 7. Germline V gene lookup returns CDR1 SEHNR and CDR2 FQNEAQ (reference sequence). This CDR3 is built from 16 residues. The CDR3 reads CASSLALAGTGNEQFF. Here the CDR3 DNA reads TGTGCCAGCAGCTTAGCGTTAGCGGGGACGGGCAATGAGCAGTTCTTC.

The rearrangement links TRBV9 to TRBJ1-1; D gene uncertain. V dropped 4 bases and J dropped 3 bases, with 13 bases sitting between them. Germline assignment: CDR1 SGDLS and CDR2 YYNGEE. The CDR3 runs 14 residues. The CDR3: CASSIEEGDTEAFF. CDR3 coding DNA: TGTGCCAGCAGCATAGAGGAGGGCGACACTGAAGCTTTCTTT.

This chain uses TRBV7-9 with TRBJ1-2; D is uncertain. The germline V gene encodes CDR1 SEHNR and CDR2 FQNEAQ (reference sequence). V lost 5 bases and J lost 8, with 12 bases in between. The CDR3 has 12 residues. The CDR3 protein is CASSPRGWGYTF. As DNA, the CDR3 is TGTGCCAGCAGCCCAAGAGGGTGGGGCTACACCTTC.

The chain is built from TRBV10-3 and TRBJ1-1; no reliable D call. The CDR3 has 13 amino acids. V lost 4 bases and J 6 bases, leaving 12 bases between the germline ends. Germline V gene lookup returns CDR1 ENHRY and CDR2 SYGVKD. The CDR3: CAISVTVSSEAFF. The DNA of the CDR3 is TGTGCCATCAGTGTTACAGTCTCGTCTGAAGCTTTCTTT.

The CDR3: CASSSGLSTDTQYF. Written as DNA, the CDR3 is TGTGCCAGCAGCTCCGGACTTAGCACAGATACGCAGTATTTT. The chain uses TRBV7-3 and TRBJ2-3, with D perhaps TRBD2 (5 bases). The CDR3 sequence is 14 residues long. V was cut by 4 bases and J by 0 bases, with 8 bases left in between. CDR1 is SGHTA, CDR2 FQGTGA, per germline.

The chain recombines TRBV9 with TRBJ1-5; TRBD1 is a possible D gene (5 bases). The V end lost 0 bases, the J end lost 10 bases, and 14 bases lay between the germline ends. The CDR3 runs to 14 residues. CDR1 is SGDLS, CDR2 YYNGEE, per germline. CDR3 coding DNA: TGTGCCAGCAGCGTAGTCGAGTTTACAGGTCCCCAGCATTTT. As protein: CASSVVEFTGPQHF.

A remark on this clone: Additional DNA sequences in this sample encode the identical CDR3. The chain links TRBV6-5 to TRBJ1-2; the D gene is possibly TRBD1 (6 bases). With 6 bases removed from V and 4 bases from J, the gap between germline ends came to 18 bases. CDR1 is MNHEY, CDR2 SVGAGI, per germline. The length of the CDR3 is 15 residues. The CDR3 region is CASSLTGGRGYGYTF. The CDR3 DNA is TGTGCCAGCAGCCTCACGGGGGGCAGGGGCTATGGCTACACCTTC.

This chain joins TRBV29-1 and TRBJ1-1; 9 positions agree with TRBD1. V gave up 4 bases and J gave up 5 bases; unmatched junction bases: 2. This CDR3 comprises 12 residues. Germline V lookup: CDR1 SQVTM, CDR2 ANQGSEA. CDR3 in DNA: TGCAGCGTTGCGGACAGGGGAACTGAAGCTTTCTTT. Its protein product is CSVADRGTEAFF.

CDR3: CASSEAGYEQYF. The CDR3 DNA sequence: TGTGCCAGCAGTGAAGCCGGTTACGAGCAGTACTTC. The J gene is TRBJ2-7, the V gene TRBV6-1; D is undetermined. The CDR3 runs 12 residues. Germline assignment: CDR1 MNHNS and CDR2 SASEGT. The ends were cut back, 0 bases at V and 4 bases at J, with 4 bases in the middle.

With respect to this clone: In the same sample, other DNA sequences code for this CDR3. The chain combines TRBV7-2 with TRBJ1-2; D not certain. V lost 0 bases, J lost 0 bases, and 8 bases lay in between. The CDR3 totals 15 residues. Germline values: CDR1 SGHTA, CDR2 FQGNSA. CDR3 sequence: CASSLAATSNYGYTF. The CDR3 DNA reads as TGTGCCAGCAGCTTAGCTGCCACTTCTAACTATGGCTACACCTTC. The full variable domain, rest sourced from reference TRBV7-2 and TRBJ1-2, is GAGVSQSPSNKVTEKGKDVELRCDPISGHTALYWYRQSLGQGLEFLIYFQGNSAPDKSGLPSDRFSAERTGGSVSTLTIQRTQQEDSAVYLCASSLAATSNYGYTFGSGTRLTVV.

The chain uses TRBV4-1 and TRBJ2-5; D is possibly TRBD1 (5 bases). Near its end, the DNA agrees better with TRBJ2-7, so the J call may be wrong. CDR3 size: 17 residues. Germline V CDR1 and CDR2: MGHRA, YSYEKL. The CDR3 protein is CASSLASSQDFAYEQYF. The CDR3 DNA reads TGCGCCAGCAGCCTGGCGTCGTCACAGGATTTCGCCTACGAGCAGTACTTC.

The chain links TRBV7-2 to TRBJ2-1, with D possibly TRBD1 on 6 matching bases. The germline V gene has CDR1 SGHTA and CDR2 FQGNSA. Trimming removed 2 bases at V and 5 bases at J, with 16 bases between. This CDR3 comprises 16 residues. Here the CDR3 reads CASSLNRGSYDNEQFF. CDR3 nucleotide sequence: TGTGCCAGCAGCTTAAATAGGGGGTCGTACGACAATGAGCAGTTCTTC.

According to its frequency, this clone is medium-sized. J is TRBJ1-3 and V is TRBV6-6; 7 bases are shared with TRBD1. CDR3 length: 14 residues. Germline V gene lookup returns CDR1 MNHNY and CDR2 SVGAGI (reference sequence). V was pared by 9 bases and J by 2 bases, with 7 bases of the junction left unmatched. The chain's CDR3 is CASLKGAAGNTIYF. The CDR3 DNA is TGTGCCAGTCTCAAGGGGGCAGCTGGAAACACCATATATTTT.

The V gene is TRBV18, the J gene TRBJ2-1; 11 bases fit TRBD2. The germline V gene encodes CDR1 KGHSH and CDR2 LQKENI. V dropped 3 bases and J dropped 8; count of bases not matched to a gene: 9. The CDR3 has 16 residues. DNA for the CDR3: TGTGCCAGCTCACCTGGGGCTAGCGGGGGGCTCGATGAGCAGTTCTTC. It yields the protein CASSPGASGGLDEQFF. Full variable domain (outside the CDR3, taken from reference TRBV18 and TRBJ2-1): NAGVMQNPRHLVRRRGQEARLRCSPMKGHSHVYWYRQLPEEGLKFMVYLQKENIIDESGMPKERFSAEFPKEGPSILRIQQVVRGDSAAYFCASSPGASGGLDEQFFGPGTRLTVL.

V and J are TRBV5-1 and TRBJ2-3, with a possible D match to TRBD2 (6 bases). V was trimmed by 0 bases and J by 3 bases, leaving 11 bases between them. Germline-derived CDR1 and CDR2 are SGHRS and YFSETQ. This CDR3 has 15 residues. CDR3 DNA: TGCGCCAGCAGCTTGGTGGGGGGTGGGACAGATACGCAGTATTTT. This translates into CASSLVGGGTDTQYF.

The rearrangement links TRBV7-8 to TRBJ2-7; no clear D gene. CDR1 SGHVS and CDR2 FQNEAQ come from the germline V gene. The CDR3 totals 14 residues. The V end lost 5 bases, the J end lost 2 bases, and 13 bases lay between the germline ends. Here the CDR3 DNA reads TGTGCCAGCAGCCAAAGTAGGCAGGCCTACGAGCAGTACTTC. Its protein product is CASSQSRQAYEQYF.

The CDR3, as DNA: TGTGCCAGCAGCTTCAGCGGGAACTATGGCTACACCTTC. Translation gives CASSFSGNYGYTF. The genes are TRBV11-3 and TRBJ1-2, with D hard to call. Trimming removed 3 bases at V and 2 bases at J, with 7 bases between. The germline V gene encodes CDR1 SGHNT and CDR2 YENEEA. This CDR3 contains 13 residues.

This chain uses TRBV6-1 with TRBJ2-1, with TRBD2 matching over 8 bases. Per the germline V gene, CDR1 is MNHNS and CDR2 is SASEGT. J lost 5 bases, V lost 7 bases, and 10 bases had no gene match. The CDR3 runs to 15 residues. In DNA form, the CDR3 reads TGTGCCAGCACCATACTAGCGGACCCTGACAATGAGCAGTTCTTC. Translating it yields CASTILADPDNEQFF.

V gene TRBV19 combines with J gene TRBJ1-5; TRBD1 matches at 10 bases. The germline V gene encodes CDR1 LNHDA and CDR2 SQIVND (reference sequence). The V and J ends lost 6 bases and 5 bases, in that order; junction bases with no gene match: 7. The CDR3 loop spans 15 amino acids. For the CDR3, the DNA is TGTGCCAGTAGGGATAGGACAGGGGGTCATCAGCCCCAGCATTTT. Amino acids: CASRDRTGGHQPQHF.

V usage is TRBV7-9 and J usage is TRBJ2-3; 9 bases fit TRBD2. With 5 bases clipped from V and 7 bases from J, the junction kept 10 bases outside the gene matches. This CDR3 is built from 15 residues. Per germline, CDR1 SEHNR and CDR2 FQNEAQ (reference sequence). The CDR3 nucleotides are TGTGCCAGCAGCCCCCGGCGGGGGGGTGCTCATACGCAGTATTTT. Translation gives CASSPRRGGAHTQYF. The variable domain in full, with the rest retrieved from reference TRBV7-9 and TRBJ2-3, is DTGVSQNPRHKITKRGQNVTFRCDPISEHNRLYWYRQTLGQGPEFLTYFQNEAQLEKSRLLSDRFSAERPKGSFSTLEIQRTEQGDSAMYLCASSPRRGGAHTQYFGPGTRLTVL.

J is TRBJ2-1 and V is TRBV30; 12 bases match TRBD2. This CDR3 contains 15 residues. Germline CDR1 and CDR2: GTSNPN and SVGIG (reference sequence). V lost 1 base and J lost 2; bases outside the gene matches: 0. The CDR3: CAWSGTSGTYNEQFF. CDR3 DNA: TGTGCCTGGAGTGGGACTAGCGGGACCTACAATGAGCAGTTCTTC.

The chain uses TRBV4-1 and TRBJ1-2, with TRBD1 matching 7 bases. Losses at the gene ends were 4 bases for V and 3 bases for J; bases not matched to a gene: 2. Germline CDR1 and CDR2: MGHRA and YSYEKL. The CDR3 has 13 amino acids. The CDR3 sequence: CASSPQGDYGYTF. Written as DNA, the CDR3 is TGCGCCAGCAGCCCTCAGGGGGACTATGGCTACACCTTC.

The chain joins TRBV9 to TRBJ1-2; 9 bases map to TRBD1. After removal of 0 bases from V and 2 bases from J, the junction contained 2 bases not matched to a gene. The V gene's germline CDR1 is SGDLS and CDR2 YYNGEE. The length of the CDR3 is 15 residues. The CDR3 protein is CASSVATGGNYGYTF. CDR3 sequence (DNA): TGTGCCAGCAGCGTAGCCACAGGGGGCAACTATGGCTACACCTTC.

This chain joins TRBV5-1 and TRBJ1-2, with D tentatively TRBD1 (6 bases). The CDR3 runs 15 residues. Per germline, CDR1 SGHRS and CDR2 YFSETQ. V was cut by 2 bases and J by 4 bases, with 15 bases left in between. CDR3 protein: CASSLTSGTRYGYTF. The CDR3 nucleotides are TGCGCCAGCAGCTTAACCTCCGGGACACGCTATGGCTACACCTTC.

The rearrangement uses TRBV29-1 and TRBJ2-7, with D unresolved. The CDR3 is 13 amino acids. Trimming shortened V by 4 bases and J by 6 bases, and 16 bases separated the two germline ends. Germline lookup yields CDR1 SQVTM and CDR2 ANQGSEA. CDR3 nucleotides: TGCAGCGTTGCAGGTCAGGTTACGGCCGAGCAGTACTTC. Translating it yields CSVAGQVTAEQYF.

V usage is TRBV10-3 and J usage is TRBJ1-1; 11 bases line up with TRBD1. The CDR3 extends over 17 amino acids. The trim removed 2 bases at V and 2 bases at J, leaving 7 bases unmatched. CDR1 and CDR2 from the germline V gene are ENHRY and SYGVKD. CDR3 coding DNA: TGTGCCATCAGTGAGGAGCACGGGACAGGGGGTAACACTGAAGCTTTCTTT. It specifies CAISEEHGTGGNTEAFF.

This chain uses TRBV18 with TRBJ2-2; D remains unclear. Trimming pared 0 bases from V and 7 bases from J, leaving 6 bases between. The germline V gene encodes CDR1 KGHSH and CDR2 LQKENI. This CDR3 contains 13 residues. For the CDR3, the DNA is TGTGCCAGCTCACCACCCGGTCTCGGGGAGCTGTTTTTT. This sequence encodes CASSPPGLGELFF.